The following is a T cell receptor (beta chain) sequence with its context. During active infection, Seattle patients enrolled and were then monitored through disease. The data derive from a study of blood T cell repertoires in COVID-19. Study information: Sources were T cells, B-cell-depleted T cells, or PBMCs; the material itself was cDNA or gDNA.

Authors' processing steps: Counts of nucleated cells, estimated from reference gene primer amplification, were obtained. Generated by immunoSEQ multiplex PCR, the TCRdb table keeps only in-frame clones and is missing some. The D gene and trimming were derived from the DNA, and the V and J assignments and clone size from that table. The data hold approximately 160,000 clones, with approximately 95% observed a single time. The TCR was taken from a woman aged 55-70 years with COVID-19, enrolled during active disease. The sequencing sample was made of peripheral blood.

The CDR3 here is CASSERGAGNTIYF. The DNA of the CDR3 is TGTGCCAGCAGTGAACGGGGGGCTGGAAACACCATATATTTT. The chain couples TRBV27 to TRBJ1-3; D perhaps matches TRBD1 (5 bases). The CDR3 is 14 amino acids. Germline V lookup: CDR1 MNHEY, CDR2 SMNVEV (reference sequence). V gave up 5 bases and J gave up 2 bases, with 10 bases separating them.